This T cell receptor beta chain was identified during a study of technical replicates of blood from several donors. This clone has a single count. Per the germline V gene, CDR1 is ENHRY and CDR2 is SYGVKD. CDR3 size: 16 residues. V lost 3 bases, J lost 6 bases, and 10 bases stayed unmatched. Some clones are missing from TCRdb's copy, which holds only in-frame ones; the method was immunoSEQ multiplex PCR. The data show 70,000 or so clones, under 99% seen once. This sequence was found in a human donor in good health. This sequence joins TRBV10-3 and TRBJ1-1, with 10 bases that match TRBD1. The sample consisted of T cells isolated from PBMCs. CDR3 bases: TGTGCCATCAGTGAAAGACAGGGGGCCCGACGGGCTGAAGCTTTCTTT. It specifies CAISERQGARRAEAFF.